This T cell receptor (beta chain) was sequenced for a study of T cell responses to AZD1222 COVID-19 vaccine. The study, taken as a whole, reports: Only after the peak T cell response were repertoires sampled. When two AZD1222 doses had been given, Spike-specific TCR breadth and depth rose.

The germline V gene has CDR1 DFQATT and CDR2 SNEGSKA (reference sequence). The length of the CDR3 is 11 residues. For this clone: Its antigen is undetermined.

Clones were read by immunoSEQ multiplex PCR, and TCRdb kept only the in-frame ones, dropping some. The data show some 150,000 clones, with approximately 90% seen just once and 5.5% to 7% held by the top ten. J is TRBJ2-5 and V is TRBV20-1, with TRBD2 identical over 9 bases. The sequence was collected from an adult who had recovered from COVID-19. The specimen was peripheral blood, collected after recovery from COVID-19. The CDR3 sequence is CLAGTQETQYF. The CDR3 region has the DNA TGCCTAGCGGGGACCCAAGAGACCCAGTACTTC.